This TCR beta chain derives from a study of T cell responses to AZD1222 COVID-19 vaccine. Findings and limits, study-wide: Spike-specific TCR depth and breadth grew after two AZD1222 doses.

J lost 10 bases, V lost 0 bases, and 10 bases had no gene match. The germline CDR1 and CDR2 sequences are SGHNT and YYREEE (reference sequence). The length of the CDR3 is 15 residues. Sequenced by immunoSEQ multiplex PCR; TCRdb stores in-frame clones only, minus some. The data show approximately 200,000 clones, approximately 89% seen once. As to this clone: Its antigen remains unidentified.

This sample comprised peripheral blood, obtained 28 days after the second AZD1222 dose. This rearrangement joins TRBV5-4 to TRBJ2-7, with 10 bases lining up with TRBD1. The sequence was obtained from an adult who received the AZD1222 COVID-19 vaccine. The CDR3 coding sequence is TGTGCCAGCAGCTTGGGGGGACAGGGGTCGCCAGAACAGTACTTC. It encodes CASSLGGQGSPEQYF.